The T cell receptor (beta chain) described here comes from a study of technical replicates of blood from a few donors (dated by TCRdb to the late 2010s). The CDR3, cysteine through phenylalanine, is 14 amino acids long. Only CDR3 DNA is held: 42 bases, read in frame from base 1. CDR1 is given as MGHRA and CDR2 as YSYEKL, both from the germline V gene. A distance of 9 bases separates the germline ends of V and J, which lose 0 bases and 6 bases respectively. Remarks on this clone: No antigen is known for it. Base qualities were left out, and no much larger clone turns up one base away.

Library preparation was by the immunoSEQ multiplex PCR assay. The immuneACCESS repertoire file appears here via TCRdb, limited to in-frame rearrangements. These files lack a portion of the clones; in checked studies, under half of the deficit traces to unresolved V genes, and the cause of the others is not known. In this sample the table shows under 95,000 clones, around 94% of which occur a single time. Around 0.25% of the sample rests with the top ten. The sample was T cells isolated from PBMCs. The sequence was collected from a human donor in good health. The rearrangement combines TRBV4-1 with TRBJ2-1; the D gene cannot be named for sure. CDR3 sequence: CASSQEVSRNEQFF. The nucleotide sequence reads as follows: TGCGCCAGCAGCCAAGAGGTAAGCCGCAATGAGCAGTTCTTC.